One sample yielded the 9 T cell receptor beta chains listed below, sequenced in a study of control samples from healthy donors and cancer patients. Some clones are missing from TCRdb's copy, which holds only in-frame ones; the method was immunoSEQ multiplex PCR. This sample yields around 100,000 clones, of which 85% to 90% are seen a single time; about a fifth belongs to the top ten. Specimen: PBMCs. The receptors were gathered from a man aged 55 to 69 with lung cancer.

DNA for the CDR3: TGTGCCAGCAGCCAGACAATTAGTAGGTACACCGGGGAGCTGTTTTTT. Translated, it gives CASSQTISRYTGELFF. The chain carries TRBV14 and TRBJ2-2; D ambiguous. The V and J ends lost 3 bases and 3 bases respectively, with 14 bases between them. CDR1 is SGHDN and CDR2 is FVKESK in the germline V gene. The CDR3 has 16 residues. The full variable domain, in which reference TRBV14 and TRBJ2-2 provide the parts outside the CDR3, is EAGVTQFPSHSVIEKGQTVTLRCDPISGHDNLYWYRRVMGKEIKFLLHFVKESKQDESGMPNNRFLAERTGGTYSTLKVQPAELEDSGVYFCASSQTISRYTGELFFGEGSRLTVL.

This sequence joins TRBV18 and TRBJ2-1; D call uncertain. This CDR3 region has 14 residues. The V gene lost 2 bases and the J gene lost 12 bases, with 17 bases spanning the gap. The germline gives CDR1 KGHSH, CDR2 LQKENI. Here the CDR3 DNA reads TGTGCCAGCTCACCATCGGACGGCCTCTTGGGGCAGTTCTTC. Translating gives CASSPSDGLLGQFF.

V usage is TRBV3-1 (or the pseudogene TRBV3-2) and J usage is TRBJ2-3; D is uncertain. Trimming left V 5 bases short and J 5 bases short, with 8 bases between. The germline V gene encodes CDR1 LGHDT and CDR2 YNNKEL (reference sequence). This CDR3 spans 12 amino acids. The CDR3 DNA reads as TGTGCCAGCAGCGTACATAAAGATACGCAGTATTTT. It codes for CASSVHKDTQYF.

The DNA for the CDR3 is TGTGCCAGCAGTTTAATCAGAGCTGAAGCTTTCTTT. Protein sequence: CASSLIRAEAFF. The chain has TRBV12-3 or TRBV12-4 and TRBJ1-1; D is ambiguous. This CDR3 has 12 residues. With 2 bases removed from V and 6 bases from J, the gap between germline ends came to 7 bases.

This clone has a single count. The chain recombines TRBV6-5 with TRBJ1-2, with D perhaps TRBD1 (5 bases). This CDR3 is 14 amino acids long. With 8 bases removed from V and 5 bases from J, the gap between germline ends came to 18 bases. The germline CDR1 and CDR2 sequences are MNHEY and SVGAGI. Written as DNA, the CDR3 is TGTGCCAGCCGCCCAAGTGGGGGGAGTTATGGCTACACCTTC. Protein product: CASRPSGGSYGYTF.

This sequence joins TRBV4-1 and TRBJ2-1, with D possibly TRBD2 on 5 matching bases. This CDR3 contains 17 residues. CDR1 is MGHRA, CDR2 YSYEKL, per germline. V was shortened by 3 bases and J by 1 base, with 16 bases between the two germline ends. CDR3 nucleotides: TGCGCCAGCAGCCAGAGGGCGGTCGGATTGTCCTACAATGAGCAGTTCTTC. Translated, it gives CASSQRAVGLSYNEQFF.

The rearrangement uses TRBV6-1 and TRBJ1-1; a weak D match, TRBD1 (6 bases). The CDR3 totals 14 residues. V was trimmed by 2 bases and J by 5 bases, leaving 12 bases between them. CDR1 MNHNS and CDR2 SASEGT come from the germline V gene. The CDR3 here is CASSELQGQTEAFF. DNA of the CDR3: TGTGCCAGCAGTGAACTCCAGGGGCAAACTGAAGCTTTCTTT.

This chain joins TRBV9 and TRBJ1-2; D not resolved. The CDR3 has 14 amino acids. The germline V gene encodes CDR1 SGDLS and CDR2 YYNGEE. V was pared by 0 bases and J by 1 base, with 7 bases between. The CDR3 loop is CASSVATVNYGYTF. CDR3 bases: TGTGCCAGCAGCGTAGCTACAGTTAACTATGGCTACACCTTC.

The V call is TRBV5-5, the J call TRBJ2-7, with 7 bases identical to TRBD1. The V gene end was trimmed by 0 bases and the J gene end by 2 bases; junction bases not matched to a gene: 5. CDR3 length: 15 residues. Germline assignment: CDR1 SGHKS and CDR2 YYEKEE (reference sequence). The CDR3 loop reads CASSLVAGGTYEQYV. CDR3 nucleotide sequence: TGTGCCAGCAGCTTGGTCGCAGGGGGAACCTACGAGCAGTACGTC.